A single sample gave rise to the 32 T cell receptor beta chains below, sequenced in a study of blood T cell repertoires in COVID-19. Here immunoSEQ multiplex PCR was the method, and the copy in TCRdb shows in-frame clones only, minus some. The sample lists just over 150,000 clones, 90% to 95% occurring once. Sample: peripheral blood. The origin of the receptors is a woman between 50 and 59 years old with acute or convalescent COVID-19.

A single count supports this clone. The rearrangement uses TRBV2 and TRBJ1-2, with D possibly TRBD1 on 5 matching bases. The CDR3 has 14 residues. V shed 11 bases and J shed 4 bases, with 20 bases lying between them. CDR1 is SNHLY and CDR2 is FYNNEI in the germline V gene. CDR3 region: CAGKSGAQAYGYTF. CDR3 in DNA: TGTGCCGGCAAGTCGGGTGCACAGGCCTATGGCTACACCTTC.

V is TRBV19 and J is TRBJ2-5; 7 nucleotides align to TRBD1. From germline, CDR1 is LNHDA and CDR2 SQIVND (reference sequence). The CDR3 length is 14 residues. V dropped 2 bases and J dropped 3; count of bases not matched to a gene: 3. The CDR3 DNA reads TGTGCCAGTAGTATACAGGGACAGAAAGAGACCCAGTACTTC. It specifies CASSIQGQKETQYF.

The rearrangement joins TRBV29-1 to TRBJ1-4; TRBD1 might be the D (6 bases). This CDR3 spans 14 amino acids. V was pared by 7 bases and J by 5 bases, with 17 bases between. CDR1 is SQVTM and CDR2 is ANQGSEA in the germline V gene. The CDR3 coding sequence is TGCAGCGCCAAGGGTGGACAGCTCAATGAAAAACTGTTTTTT. It translates to CSAKGGQLNEKLFF.

The chain links TRBV2 to TRBJ1-4, with D perhaps TRBD1 (5 bases). Trimming stripped 6 bases from V and 5 bases from J, with 19 bases between. Germline-derived CDR1 and CDR2 are SNHLY and FYNNEI. The CDR3 covers 16 residues. This chain's CDR3 is CASSSGWGRMNEKLFF. CDR3 coding DNA: TGTGCCAGCAGCTCTGGGTGGGGCAGAATGAATGAAAAACTGTTTTTT.

The V and J genes are TRBV21-1 and TRBJ2-1; the table's D call of TRBD1 was not tested on the DNA. TRBV21-1 is listed as a pseudogene. This CDR3 contains 16 residues. CDR3 sequence (DNA): TGTGCCAGCAGCAATGGGGCAGACCTCCCTGGGGATGAGCAGTTCTTC. Its protein is CASSNGADLPGDEQFF.

The V call is TRBV28, the J call TRBJ2-4, with D perhaps TRBD1 (7 bases). Germline CDR1 and CDR2: MDHEN and SYDVKM. CDR3 length equals 21 residues. V dropped 7 bases and J dropped 0 bases, with 31 bases sitting between them. In DNA form, the CDR3 reads TGTGCCAGCACTCCGGCACAGGGGAAGTACTTAGCGGCCTTAGCCAAAAACATTCAGTACTTC. Its translation is CASTPAQGKYLAALAKNIQYF.

The chain links TRBV6-7 to TRBJ2-5, with 7 nucleotides matching TRBD2. TRBV6-7 is an ORF for which the function is uncertain. The CDR3 extends over 15 amino acids. V shed 6 bases, J shed 2 bases, and the junction held 9 bases outside the gene matches. CDR3 sequence: CASSFPGRGQETQYF. CDR3 in DNA: TGTGCCAGCAGCTTCCCTGGGCGGGGGCAAGAGACCCAGTACTTC.

The V gene is TRBV14, the J gene TRBJ2-3, with 9 bases identical to TRBD2. Germline V gene data show CDR1 as SGHDN and CDR2 as FVKESK. The CDR3 is made up of 15 amino acids. Unmatched junction bases numbered 6, after V lost 3 bases and J lost 5 bases. The CDR3 DNA is TGTGCCAGCAGCCATCTAGCGGGAAACGGAGATACGCAGTATTTT. This sequence encodes CASSHLAGNGDTQYF.

This clone was recorded once. The chain employs TRBV19 and TRBJ1-1; a possible D gene is TRBD1 (6 bases). V shed 6 bases and J shed 9 bases, with 14 bases lying between them. Germline values: CDR1 LNHDA, CDR2 SQIVND (reference sequence). The CDR3 length is 12 residues. CDR3 region: CASSPRGGQAFF. DNA of the CDR3: TGTGCCAGTAGCCCCCGGGGGGGGCAAGCTTTCTTT.

This clone has only one observation. This rearrangement joins TRBV10-1 to TRBJ2-3, with 7 positions matching TRBD2. Unmatched junction bases numbered 10, after V lost 8 bases and J lost 2 bases. The CDR3 consists of 15 residues. Germline CDR1 is WNHNN and CDR2 is SYGVQD (reference sequence). In DNA, the CDR3 is TGCGCCAGCTCAGCGGGACTCCAACCCACAGATACGCAGTATTTT. It yields the protein CASSAGLQPTDTQYF.

The chain links TRBV24-1 to TRBJ2-7; unclear D gene. This CDR3 has 15 amino acids. Trimming took 2 bases from V and 7 from J, leaving 17 bases between them. Germline loops: CDR1 KGHDR, CDR2 SFDVKD. In nucleotides, the CDR3 is TGTGCCACCAGTGATTCGGCCTACCCTCCCGGGGAGCAGTACTTC. Translating gives CATSDSAYPPGEQYF.

This chain uses TRBV9 with TRBJ1-1, with D possibly TRBD1 on 6 matching bases. Trimming removed 4 bases at V and 5 bases at J, with 15 bases between. The CDR3 is 14 residues long. In germline, CDR1 is SGDLS, CDR2 YYNGEE. The CDR3 protein is CASSPSTRGTEAFF. CDR3 sequence (DNA): TGTGCCAGCAGCCCCTCGACGAGGGGGACTGAAGCTTTCTTT.

The rearrangement links TRBV6-1 to TRBJ1-5, with no clear D. V lost 2 bases and J 3 bases, leaving 8 bases between the germline ends. The CDR3 runs 14 residues. In germline, CDR1 is MNHNS, CDR2 SASEGT. The CDR3 loop is CASSESYHNQPQHF. CDR3 nucleotide sequence: TGTGCCAGCAGTGAATCCTACCACAATCAGCCCCAGCATTTT.

This rearrangement joins TRBV28 to TRBJ1-2; 7 bases fit TRBD1. The CDR3 consists of 14 residues. The V gene end was trimmed by 6 bases and the J gene end by 8 bases; junction bases not matched to a gene: 12. Germline CDR1 reads MDHEN; CDR2 reads SYDVKM. The CDR3 loop is CASRNPGGERGYTF. In nucleotides, the CDR3 is TGTGCCAGCAGGAACCCAGGGGGAGAGAGGGGCTACACCTTC.

In the case of this clone: Other DNA sequences in this sample translate to the same CDR3. V gene TRBV11-2 combines with J gene TRBJ2-1; D remains unclear. The CDR3 loop spans 14 amino acids. Germline CDR1 SGHAT, CDR2 FQNNGV. Trimming left V 1 base short and J 7 bases short, with 11 bases between. DNA for the CDR3: TGTGCCAGCAGCTTAGGGTACTACGCTAATGAGCAGTTCTTC. Its protein is CASSLGYYANEQFF. The full variable domain, its missing parts supplied by reference TRBV11-2 and TRBJ2-1, is EAGVAQSPRYKIIEKRQSVAFWCNPISGHATLYWYQQILGQGPKLLIQFQNNGVVDDSQLPKDRFSAERLKGVDSTLKIQPAKLEDSAVYLCASSLGYYANEQFFGPGTRLTVL.

The rearrangement links TRBV5-1 to TRBJ2-7; TRBD1 matches at 8 bases. The ends lost 4 bases at V and 3 bases at J; junction bases unmatched: 3. Looked up from germline, CDR1 is SGHRS and CDR2 is YFSETQ. CDR3 length: 13 residues. The CDR3 protein is CASSHGQGYEQYF. The CDR3 DNA reads as TGCGCCAGCAGCCACGGACAGGGCTACGAGCAGTACTTC.

The chain carries TRBV27 and TRBJ2-1; 12 bases align to TRBD2. Germline V CDR1 and CDR2: MNHEY, SMNVEV (reference sequence). The CDR3 covers 16 residues. V dropped 6 bases and J dropped 8; count of bases not matched to a gene: 11. CDR3 sequence (DNA): TGTGCCAGCAGCTCAAGACTAGCGGGAGTAATGGATGAGCAGTTCTTC. Its protein is CASSSRLAGVMDEQFF.

The chain joins TRBV6-5 to TRBJ2-7, with D uncertain. Germline lookup yields CDR1 MNHEY and CDR2 SVGAGI. V lost 5 bases and J lost 2, with 10 bases in between. This CDR3 is built from 13 residues. CDR3 DNA sequence: TGTGCCAGCAGTAACCGGGTCGCCTACGAGCAGTACTTC. Translation: CASSNRVAYEQYF.

The J gene is TRBJ1-1, the V gene TRBV7-2; 7 nucleotides match TRBD1. Trimming took 4 bases from V and 0 from J; bases not matched to a gene: 2. The CDR3 sequence is 14 residues long. Germline CDR1 SGHTA, CDR2 FQGNSA. CDR3 nucleotide sequence: TGTGCCAGCAGCTCCGACAGGGTGAACACTGAAGCTTTCTTT. Translating it yields CASSSDRVNTEAFF.

This clone was detected once. The J gene is TRBJ1-2, the V gene TRBV30; D is ambiguous. V lost 1 base and J lost 8, with 17 bases in between. The CDR3 consists of 14 residues. Germline V gene data show CDR1 as GTSNPN and CDR2 as SVGIG (reference sequence). CDR3 sequence (DNA): TGTGCCTGGAGTGAATTTCAGGAGCGGCGGGGCTACACCTTC. It specifies CAWSEFQERRGYTF.

In this sample, this clone turned up once. V is TRBV6-2 or TRBV6-3 and J is TRBJ2-7, with 11 nucleotides matching TRBD2. The length of the CDR3 is 16 residues. With V trimmed by 4 bases and J by 3 bases, 8 bases remained unmatched. CDR1 MNHEY and CDR2 SVGEGT come from the germline V gene. CDR3 sequence reads: CASSSLGTSGYYEQYF. DNA of the CDR3: TGTGCCAGCAGTTCCCTAGGGACTAGCGGTTACTACGAGCAGTACTTC.

This chain connects TRBV19 to TRBJ1-5; D not certain. The CDR3 runs 12 residues. Per germline, CDR1 LNHDA and CDR2 SQIVND (reference sequence). The V end was cut by 10 bases, the J end by 2 bases, with 9 bases between. Written as DNA, the CDR3 is TGTGCCACCGACACCCGCAATCAGCCCCAGCATTTT. Protein product: CATDTRNQPQHF.

The chain is built from TRBV7-6 and TRBJ2-3, with 10 positions matching TRBD2. The CDR3 is 17 residues long. Germline V gene lookup returns CDR1 SGHVS and CDR2 FNYEAQ. Germline trimming cut 6 bases from V and 4 bases from J; bases unmatched to any gene: 13. CDR3 nucleotide sequence: TGTGCCAGCAGTGAAGCGGGAGGGAAAATGGCCCCAGATACGCAGTATTTT. Its protein is CASSEAGGKMAPDTQYF.

This rearrangement joins TRBV19 to TRBJ1-4; D gene unclear. The germline V gene has CDR1 LNHDA and CDR2 SQIVND (reference sequence). The V end was cut by 4 bases, the J end by 12 bases, with 9 bases between. The CDR3 spans 11 residues. The CDR3 DNA follows: TGTGCCAGTAGTAGCCGTGCGGAACTGTTTTTT. The encoded protein is CASSSRAELFF.

V gene TRBV11-1 combines with J gene TRBJ1-2; no definite D call. The germline V gene has CDR1 SGHAT and CDR2 FQDESV (reference sequence). This CDR3 region has 13 residues. The V end lost 5 bases, the J end lost 13 bases, and 20 bases lay between the germline ends. CDR3 in DNA: TGTGCCAGCAGCCTCGAGAGGCGGGGAGCAGCCACCTTC. Its protein product is CASSLERRGAATF.

J is TRBJ2-1 and V is TRBV9; TRBD2 aligns across 12 bases. CDR3 length: 15 residues. Germline V gene data show CDR1 as SGDLS and CDR2 as YYNGEE. V lost 1 base and J lost 8; bases outside the gene matches: 4. The chain's CDR3 is CASSVLAGGSDEQFF. The DNA of the CDR3 is TGTGCCAGCAGCGTACTAGCGGGAGGGTCGGATGAGCAGTTCTTC.

DNA for the CDR3: TGCGCCAGCAGCCAAAAAGAGGTGCTAGTTAAGTTTTTCACAGATACGCAGTATTTT. Its translation is CASSQKEVLVKFFTDTQYF. The genes are TRBV4-3 and TRBJ2-3; no firm D call. This CDR3 is 19 amino acids long. CDR1 and CDR2 from the germline V gene are LGHNA and YSLEER. Trimming cost V 2 bases and J 2 bases, with 23 bases left between them.

Only one count was recorded for this clone. The rearrangement joins TRBV25-1 to TRBJ1-1; 8 bases line up with TRBD1. The CDR3 covers 12 residues. Losses at the gene ends were 6 bases for V and 6 bases for J; bases not matched to a gene: 3. Germline CDR1 is MGHDK and CDR2 is SYGVNS. The CDR3 region is CASRTGAAEAFF. For the CDR3, the DNA is TGTGCCAGCAGGACAGGGGCGGCTGAAGCTTTCTTT.

The CDR3 nucleotides read TGTGCCAGCACTAACGGAGTGAACACTGAAGCTTTCTTT. It translates to CASTNGVNTEAFF. The gene calls are TRBV2 and TRBJ1-1; D is unclear. In germline, CDR1 is SNHLY, CDR2 FYNNEI. Trimming shortened V by 7 bases and J by 0 bases, and 9 bases separated the two germline ends. The CDR3 has 13 residues.

The CDR3 region is CASSYHGTGIGNTIYF. For the CDR3, the DNA is TGTGCCAGCAGTTACCATGGGACAGGGATTGGAAACACCATATATTTT. The V and J genes are TRBV6-2 or TRBV6-3 and TRBJ1-3, with 9 bases aligning to TRBD1. V lost 2 bases and J lost 3; bases outside the gene matches: 5. The CDR3 loop spans 16 amino acids. CDR1 is MNHEY, CDR2 SVGEGT, per germline.

V is TRBV2 and J is TRBJ1-5, with TRBD1 matching over 8 bases. Germline V gives CDR1 SNHLY, CDR2 FYNNEI. V shed 6 bases, J shed 1 base, and the junction held 8 bases outside the gene matches. The CDR3 loop spans 16 amino acids. The CDR3 DNA reads TGTGCCAGCAGCCTGAGGACAGGGCAGAGCAATCAGCCCCAGCATTTT. Protein product: CASSLRTGQSNQPQHF.

This chain connects TRBV29-1 to TRBJ2-5; D may be TRBD1 (6 bases). Germline CDR1 is SQVTM and CDR2 is ANQGSEA. V was cut by 4 bases and J by 2 bases, with 8 bases left in between. The CDR3 has 12 residues. The CDR3 reads CSVVQGQETQYF. CDR3 in DNA: TGCAGCGTTGTTCAGGGGCAAGAGACCCAGTACTTC.